This TCR beta chain stems from a study of early T cells in non-severe SARS-CoV-2 infection (dated by TCRdb to the early 2020s). The study in broad terms: TCR sequencing used bulk RNA from unsorted whole blood, so alpha and beta chains could not be paired.

This was a case-control study nested in a cohort of healthcare workers in London, UK, who had nasopharyngeal swab PCR tests and blood samples taken every week. Between 23 and 31 March 2020, the week of the UK lockdown, healthcare workers were enrolled and then followed up weekly for as long as 16 weeks. This clonotype showed up many times. Which antigen it targets is not known. One base away there is no much larger clone; base qualities are not given. Looking up the germline V gene yields CDR1 SGHVS and CDR2 FQNEAQ. V loses 5 bases, J loses 2 bases, and the germline ends lie 12 bases apart. The CDR3 contains 14 residues, cysteine and phenylalanine counted. CDR3 DNA only is kept here, 42 bases in frame from base 1. Libraries came from 5' RACE. The sequencer listed for this sample is NextSeq 500. The TCR library protocol attached unique molecular identifiers to individual cDNA molecules to correct for sequencing error and PCR bias. TCR alpha and beta chains were both sequenced, and the abundances of alpha and beta sequences in each sample were closely correlated with each other. The authors processed their data as follows. Decombinator V4 was used to annotate the V gene, J gene and CDR3 of the TCR sequences. TCRs were defined as expanded if a significant change between any two time points was detected under a Poisson model with p below 0.0001. Abundances of TCRs were expressed as counts per million after normalisation to the total number of TCRs sequenced in each sample. MAIT TCRs were defined by TRAV1-2 paired with TRAJ12, TRAJ20 or TRAJ33, and iNKT TCRs by TRAV10 paired with TRAJ18. VDJdb, accessed on 1 November 2021, was searched for TCRs annotated for CMV, EBV and SARS-CoV-2, and TCRs annotated for more than one antigen were excluded. Through fastp at Q25 and MiXCR, TCRdb rebuilt clones from the public reads, retaining in-frame beta chains. One record per CDR3 amino acid sequence lists the most common genes and DNA. TCRdb, not the original authors, processed these V and J calls. This sample has 40,000 to 55,000 distinct CDR3 sequences in its table, and approximately 6.5% of those were observed once. Less than 25% of the sample is taken by the ten largest.

Broader findings and caveats from the paper: VDJdb matching was skewed toward anti-spike CD8 responses, so virus-specific expansions were likely underestimated and private and CD4 specificities were missed.

Recombination connected TRBV7-8 to TRBJ2-5; the D segment is perhaps TRBD1 or TRBD2, each sharing 5 matched bases. The sequencing used whole blood, collected at baseline. The origin of this receptor is an adult who was a healthcare worker with PCR-confirmed SARS-CoV-2 infection or an uninfected control (not recorded which). The sequence in DNA is TGTGCCAGCAGCCCACTAGACAGACAAGAGACCCAGTACTTC. It translates as CASSPLDRQETQYF.